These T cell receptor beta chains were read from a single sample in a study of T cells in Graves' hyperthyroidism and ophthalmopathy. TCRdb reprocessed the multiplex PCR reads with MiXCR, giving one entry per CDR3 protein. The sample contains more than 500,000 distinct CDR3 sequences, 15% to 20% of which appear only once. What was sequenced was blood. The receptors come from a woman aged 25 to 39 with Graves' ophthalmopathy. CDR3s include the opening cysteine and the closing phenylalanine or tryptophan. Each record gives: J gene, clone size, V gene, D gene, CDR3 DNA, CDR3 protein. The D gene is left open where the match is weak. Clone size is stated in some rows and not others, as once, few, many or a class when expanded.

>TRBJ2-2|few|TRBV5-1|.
TGCGCCAGCAGCCAACTAGGGCGGGACACCGGGGAGCTGTTTTTT
CASSQLGRDTGELFF
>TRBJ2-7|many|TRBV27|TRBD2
TGTGCCAGCAGTTTATCTGCGGGAGGGCCGGGTGAGCAGTACTTC
CASSLSAGGPGEQYF
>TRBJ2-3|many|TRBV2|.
TGTGCCAGCAGTCCCACGGGCCATACGCAGTATTTT
CASSPTGHTQYF
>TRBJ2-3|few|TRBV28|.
TGTGCCAGCAGTAAGGGCGGGATCCCAGATACGCAGTATTTT
CASSKGGIPDTQYF
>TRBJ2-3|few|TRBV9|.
TGTGCCAGCAGCGCGGACTACGCCACAGATACGCAGTATTTT
CASSADYATDTQYF
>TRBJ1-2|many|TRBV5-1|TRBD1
TGCGCCAGCAGCTTGTCACCTTCCGGGACAGGGGTCTATGGCTACACCTTC
CASSLSPSGTGVYGYTF
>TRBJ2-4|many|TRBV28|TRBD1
TGTGCCAGCAGTCAGGGGGACATTCAGTACTTC
CASSQGDIQYF
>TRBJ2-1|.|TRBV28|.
TGTGCCAGCAGCCCTCAGGGGTTGCTCGACAATGAGCAGTTCTTC
CASSPQGLLDNEQFF
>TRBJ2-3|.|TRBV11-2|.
TGTGCCAGCAGCCCCCGGACCTCAGATACGCAGTATTTT
CASSPRTSDTQYF
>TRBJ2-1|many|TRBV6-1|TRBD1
TGTGCCAGCAGGAACCCCGAAGACAGGGGAGTGCGCAATGAGCAGTTCTTC
CASRNPEDRGVRNEQFF
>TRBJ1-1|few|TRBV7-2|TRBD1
TGCGCCAGCAGCTTAGGCAGGACAGGAGGCACTGAAGCTTTCTTT
CASSLGRTGGTEAFF
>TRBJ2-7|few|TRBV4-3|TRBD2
TGCGCCAGCAGCCAAGAGGGCGGGAGCCACTACGAGCAGTACTTC
CASSQEGGSHYEQYF
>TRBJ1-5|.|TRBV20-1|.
TGCAGTGCTATGAACTTCAATCAGCCCCAGCATTTT
CSAMNFNQPQHF
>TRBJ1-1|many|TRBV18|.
TGTGCCAGCTCACTGAAAACAGGTTACACTGAAGCTTTCTTT
CASSLKTGYTEAFF
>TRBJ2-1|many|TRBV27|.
TGTGCCAGCAGTTTATACCCGAATTCCTACAATGAGCAGTTCTTC
CASSLYPNSYNEQFF
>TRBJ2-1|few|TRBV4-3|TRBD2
TGCGCCAGCAGCCAAGATCTGCTAGCGGGAGCGGAGCAGTTCTTC
CASSQDLLAGAEQFF
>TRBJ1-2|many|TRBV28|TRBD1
TGTGCCAGCAGCCCCGGACAGGGAGATGGCTACACCTTC
CASSPGQGDGYTF
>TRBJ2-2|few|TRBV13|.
TGTGCCAGCTTAATTGGAGGTTGGAACACCGGGGAGCTGTTTTTT
CASLIGGWNTGELFF
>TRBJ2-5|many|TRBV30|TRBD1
TGTGCCTGGAGTGTACTACAGGGGGCAGGGACCCAGTACTTC
CAWSVLQGAGTQYF
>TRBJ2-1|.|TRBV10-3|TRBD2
TGTGCCATCGCTGGTATCGGGAGGGTCGACTTGGGCAATGAGCAGTTCTTC
CAIAGIGRVDLGNEQFF
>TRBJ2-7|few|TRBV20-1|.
TGCAGTGCTACCTCGGACAGCAACTACGAGCAGTACTTC
CSATSDSNYEQYF
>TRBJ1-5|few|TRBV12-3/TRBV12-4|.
TGTGCCAGCAGTTACCAGCAGGGTGGCAGGGGCAATCAGCCCCAGCATTTT
CASSYQQGGRGNQPQHF
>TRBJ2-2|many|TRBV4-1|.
TGCGCCAGCAGCCAAGAAAACGGGACCGGGGAGCTGTTTTTT
CASSQENGTGELFF
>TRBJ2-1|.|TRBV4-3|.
TGCGCCAGCAGCCACGGGATTATTTCTCATAGTACGACCAATGAGCAGTTCTTC
CASSHGIISHSTTNEQFF
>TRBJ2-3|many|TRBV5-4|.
TGTGCCAGCAGCCAGGATACCGGCACAGATACGCAGTATTTT
CASSQDTGTDTQYF
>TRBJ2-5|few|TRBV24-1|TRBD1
TGTGCCACCAGTGGTAGACAGGGGGGCGAGACCCAGTACTTC
CATSGRQGGETQYF
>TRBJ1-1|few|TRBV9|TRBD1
TGTGCCAGCAGCGAGGACCGGGACAGCAAAGCTTTCTTT
CASSEDRDSKAFF
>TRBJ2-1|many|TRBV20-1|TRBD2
TGCAGTGCTAGAGCGGGAGGGCCGGTCGATGAGCAGTTCTTC
CSARAGGPVDEQFF
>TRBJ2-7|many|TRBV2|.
TGTGCCAGCAGTGACCGGGACAACTCCTACGAGCAGTACTTC
CASSDRDNSYEQYF
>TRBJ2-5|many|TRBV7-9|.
TGTGCCAGCAGCTTAGCGCACTCAGAGACCCAGTACTTC
CASSLAHSETQYF
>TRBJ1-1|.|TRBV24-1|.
TGTGCCACCAGTGATTCCCACCCGGTGAACACTGAAGCTTTCTTT
CATSDSHPVNTEAFF
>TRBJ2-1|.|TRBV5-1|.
TGCGCCAGCAGCACCGATACTTACAATGAGCAGTTCTTC
CASSTDTYNEQFF
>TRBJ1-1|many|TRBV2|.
TGTGCCAGCAGCCAACAGGGGAACACTGAAGCTTTCTTT
CASSQQGNTEAFF
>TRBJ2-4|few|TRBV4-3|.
TGCGCCAGCAGCTACAAACAAGGGGCGCAACGGTACTTC
CASSYKQGAQRYF
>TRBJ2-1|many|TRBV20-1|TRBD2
TGCAGTGCTAGAGATAGCGGGAGGACCCCCTACAATGAGCAGTTCTTC
CSARDSGRTPYNEQFF
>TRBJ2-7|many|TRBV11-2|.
TGTGCCACCAGGCTTGAGGGACGGTGGGGCGAGCAGTACTTC
CATRLEGRWGEQYF
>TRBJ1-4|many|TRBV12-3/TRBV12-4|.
TGTGCCAGCAGTTTCGGGGGGAATGAAAAACTGTTTTTT
CASSFGGNEKLFF
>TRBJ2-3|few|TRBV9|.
TGTGCCAGCAGCGTAGCTTTAAGGGCAGATACGCAGTATTTT
CASSVALRADTQYF
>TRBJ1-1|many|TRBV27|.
TGTGCCACTATTGGGGAGATGAACACTGAAGCTTTCTTT
CATIGEMNTEAFF
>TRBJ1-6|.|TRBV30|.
TGTGCCTGGAGTGTACAGTTAGGTTCACCCCTCCACTTT
CAWSVQLGSPLHF
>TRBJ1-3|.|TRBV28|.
TGTGCCAGCAGTGACTACCTCGGGGGAACTGGAAACACCATATATTTT
CASSDYLGGTGNTIYF
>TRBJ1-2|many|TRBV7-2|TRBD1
TGTGCCAGCAGCCAGAGGCCAAAGACAGGGAGTAACTATGGCTACACCTTC
CASSQRPKTGSNYGYTF
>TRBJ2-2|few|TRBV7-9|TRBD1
TGTGCCAGCAGCTCTTCCGGGACAGCGGCGTCGAGGGAGCTGTTTTTT
CASSSSGTAASRELFF
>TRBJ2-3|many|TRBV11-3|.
TGTGCCAGCAGCCGAGCCACAGATACGCAGTATTTT
CASSRATDTQYF
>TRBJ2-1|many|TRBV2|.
TGTGCCAGCAGTGAAGAGCGTTACAATGAGCAGTTCTTC
CASSEERYNEQFF
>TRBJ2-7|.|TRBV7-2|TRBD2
TGTGCCAGCAGCTTAGACAGTCTAGCGGTGTACGAGCAGTACTTC
CASSLDSLAVYEQYF
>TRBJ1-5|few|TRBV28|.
TGTGCCAGCAGTCCCACCCTCGCGGGGGGCTCTAGCAATCAGCCCCAGCATTTT
CASSPTLAGGSSNQPQHF
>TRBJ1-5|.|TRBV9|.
TGTGCCAGCAGCGTATATCCCCTTGTAGGGGGAATTAATAGCAATCAGCCCCAGCATTTT
CASSVYPLVGGINSNQPQHF
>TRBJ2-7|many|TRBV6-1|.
TGTGCCAGCAGCAGGGACTTATACGAGCAGTACTTC
CASSRDLYEQYF
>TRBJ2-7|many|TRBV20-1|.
TGCAGTGCTAGAGGGGGCCGAGATTACGAGCAGTACTTC
CSARGGRDYEQYF
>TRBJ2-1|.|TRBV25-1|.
TGTGCCAGCAGTGAAGGGGTGGTGACGGGGCGCTACAATGAGCAGTTCTTC
CASSEGVVTGRYNEQFF
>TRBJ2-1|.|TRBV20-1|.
TGCAGTGCTAGGGCTCTAAACAATGAGCAGTTCTTC
CSARALNNEQFF
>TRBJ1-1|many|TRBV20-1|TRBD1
TGCAGTGCTAGAGTTCCTAGACAGGGGGCCACTGAAGCTTTCTTT
CSARVPRQGATEAFF
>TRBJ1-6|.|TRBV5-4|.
TGTGCCAGCAGCTTGGATTACAGCAGGCCAGATTCACCCCTCCACTTT
CASSLDYSRPDSPLHF
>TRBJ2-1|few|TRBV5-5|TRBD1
TGTGCCAGCAGCTTGGTAGGGACAGGGGATGAGCAGTTCTTC
CASSLVGTGDEQFF
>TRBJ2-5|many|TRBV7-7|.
TGTGCTAGCAGCTTGTCTAGCCAAGAGACCCAGTACTTC
CASSLSSQETQYF